This T cell receptor beta chain was sequenced during a study of cytomegalovirus exposure and HLA in healthy donors. The study, taken as a whole, reports: Segments of the TCR beta V type were, in most cases, productive about 90% or about 30% of the time in an earlier analysis.

The CDR3 loop spans 15 amino acids. Germline V lookup: CDR1 MDHEN, CDR2 SYDVKM. The J segment lost 7 bases and the V segment lost 8 bases, leaving 15 bases of the junction unmatched. As for this clone: Its antigen is still unknown.

Primers for the PCR totalled 60 Vbeta and 13 Jbeta. Assay: immunoSEQ multiplex PCR; the TCRdb copy retains only in-frame clones and omits some. Found here are tens of thousands of clones; the top ten clones hold approximately 0.58%. Each of the donors was a healthy bone marrow donor. Sequenced material: PBMCs. The TCR comes from a man in his fifties or sixties in good health and CMV-seronegative. J is TRBJ1-2 and V is TRBV28; TRBD1 matches at 8 bases. DNA of the CDR3: TGTGCCAGCTCCCCGGGGGGACAGGTCTTAATTGGCTACACCTTC. Translation gives CASSPGGQVLIGYTF.